The present T cell receptor beta chain was sequenced within a study of beta chain bispecific antibodies for T cell cancers. Expansion lasted 2 to 4 days, with either anti-CD3 antibody OKT3 or CD3/CD28 beads. Study-level results: Anti-TRBV12 exposure, compared with anti-CD19, reduced the TRBV12-3 proportion of TRBV signal by approximately 99%. The leukemia cells, rather than normal T cells, gave most of the targeted TRBV signal.

Clonotypes were quantified using unique molecular identifier barcodes. TCRdb analysed the 5' RACE reads with MiXCR anew, one entry per CDR3 protein. The table has 20,000 to 25,000 distinct CDR3 sequences, approximately 2% seen once. The CDR3 runs to 13 residues. V was cut by 3 bases and J by 4 bases, with 9 bases left in between. CDR1 is LNHDA, CDR2 SQIVND, per germline (reference sequence). This clonotype was seen ten or more times. Its target is unknown. The chain has TRBV19 and TRBJ1-1; D gene unclear. The input for sequencing was healthy donor T cells cultured with leukemia cells, taken from a culture containing a bispecific antibody targeting TCR Vbeta12. This TCR was recovered from a human donor in good health. Some clones in this sample may be carry-over from other donors' samples. CDR3 protein: CASSIFGATEAFF. CDR3 nucleotide sequence: TGTGCCAGTAGTATTTTCGGAGCCACTGAAGCTTTCTTT. Complete variable domain (other parts from reference TRBV19 and TRBJ1-1): DGGITQSPKYLFRKEGQNVTLSCEQNLNHDAMYWYRQDPGQGLRLIYYSQIVNDFQKGDIAEGYSVSREKKESFPLTVTSAQKNPTAFYLCASSIFGATEAFFGQGTRLTVV.